This T cell receptor (beta chain) was captured by sequencing in a study of blood T cell repertoires in COVID-19. V shed 3 bases and J 4 bases; nucleotides not matched to a gene: 6. This CDR3 has 15 residues. From germline, CDR1 is LNHDA and CDR2 SQIVND (reference sequence). Data came from immunoSEQ multiplex PCR; TCRdb stores just in-frame clones and leaves some out. This table has about 480,000 clones, over 75% appearing once. Sequencing used PBMCs or T cells enriched from blood (not recorded which). The chain couples TRBV19 to TRBJ1-2, with 9 bases aligning to TRBD1. The TCR comes from a middle-aged woman who had recovered from COVID-19. CDR3 bases: TGTGCCAGTAGTATCGGGACAGGGACTCCCTATGGCTACACCTTC. Translation: CASSIGTGTPYGYTF.